This record covers a single T cell receptor beta chain. This sample is drawn from a study of OX40 agonist ivuxolimab in advanced cancers. TCRdb keeps only in-frame clones here, not all; method: immunoSEQ multiplex PCR. The sample lists around 86,000 clones, roughly 84% occurring once. Germline CDR1 is LNHDA and CDR2 is SQIVND (reference sequence). This CDR3 region has 13 residues. The V gene lost 4 bases and the J gene lost 0 bases, with 3 bases spanning the gap. This receptor was taken from an adult with an advanced solid tumor such as melanoma, head and neck, liver or kidney cancer. V gene TRBV19 combines with J gene TRBJ1-4; D gene uncertain. The sample consisted of CD4+ or CD8+ T cells sorted from blood, taken in a trial of the OX40 agonist ivuxolimab. The CDR3 DNA reads TGTGCCAGTAGTACCACAACTAATGAAAAACTGTTTTTT. Translating it yields CASSTTTNEKLFF.